The entry below gives a single T cell receptor beta chain sequence along with its context. Its antigen is undetermined. Trimming left V 5 bases short and J 2 bases short, with 16 bases between. This CDR3 spans 14 amino acids. Germline CDR1 and CDR2: GTSNPN and SVGIG (reference sequence). The data were taken from a study of cytomegalovirus exposure and HLA in healthy donors. Study details: The 666 first-cohort repertoires shared a platform with the roughly 120 validation repertoires, as reported in a later analysis.

Produced via immunoSEQ multiplex PCR; TCRdb's table is partial and in-frame only. This repertoire shows 220,000 or so clones, over 80% found once; its top ten account for 11% to 15%. Study-wide results and limits: The tendency of first-cohort TCR clusters to co-occur in the roughly 110 validation repertoires was the finding of a later analysis.

This chain links TRBV30 with TRBJ2-7; D might be TRBD1 (5 bases). The sequence was collected from a woman in her twenties or thirties in good health and CMV-seropositive. Material for sequencing was PBMCs. For the CDR3, the DNA is TGTGCCTGGGGACCCACAGGACGGACCTACGAGCAGTACTTC. It yields the protein CAWGPTGRTYEQYF. Looking up the rest from reference TRBV30 and TRBJ2-7 gives the full variable domain: SQTIHQWPATLVQPVGSPLSLECTVEGTSNPNLYWYRQAAGRGLQLLFYSVGIGQISSEVPQNLSASRPQDRQFILSSKKLLLSDSGFYLCAWGPTGRTYEQYFGPGTRLTVT.